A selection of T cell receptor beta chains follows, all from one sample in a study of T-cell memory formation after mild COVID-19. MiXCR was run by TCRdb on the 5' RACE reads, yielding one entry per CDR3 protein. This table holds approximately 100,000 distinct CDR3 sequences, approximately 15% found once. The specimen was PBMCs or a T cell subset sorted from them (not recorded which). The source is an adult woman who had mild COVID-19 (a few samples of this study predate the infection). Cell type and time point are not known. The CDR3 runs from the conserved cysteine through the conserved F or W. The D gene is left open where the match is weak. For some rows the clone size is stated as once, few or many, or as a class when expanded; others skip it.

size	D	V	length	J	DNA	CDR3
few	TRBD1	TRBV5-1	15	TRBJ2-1	TGCGCCAGCAGCTTGGGGACAGGGTTCGACAATGAGCAGTTCTTC	CASSLGTGFDNEQFF
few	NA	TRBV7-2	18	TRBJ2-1	TGTGCCAGCAGCTTAGCGGGACCGCAAATAAGGACCTACAATGAGCAGTTCTTC	CASSLAGPQIRTYNEQFF
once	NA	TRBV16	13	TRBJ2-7	TGTGCCAGCAGCCAAGGGCGGACCTACGAGCAGTACTTC	CASSQGRTYEQYF
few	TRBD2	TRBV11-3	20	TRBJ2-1	TGTGCCAGCAGCTCGACGGGGGGTTCCGGCTGGGCGAGCTCCTACAATGAGCAGTTCTTC	CASSSTGGSGWASSYNEQFF
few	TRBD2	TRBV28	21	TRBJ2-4	TGTGCCAGCAGTTTGGGGGCCGGGGGTGTCCTAGCGGGAAGAATGCAAAACATTCAGTACTTC	CASSLGAGGVLAGRMQNIQYF
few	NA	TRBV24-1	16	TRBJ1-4	TGTGCCACCAGGAGGAATCCGGGAGCAACTAATGAAAAACTGTTTTTT	CATRRNPGATNEKLFF
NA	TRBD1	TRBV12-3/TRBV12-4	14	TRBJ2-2	TGTGCCAGCAACCCGACAGGGGGGTCCGGGGAGCTGTTTTTT	CASNPTGGSGELFF
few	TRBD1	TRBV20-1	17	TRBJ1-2	TGCAGTGCTTGGGCCCCAGGACAGGGGGCTCCTAACTATGGCTACACCTTC	CSAWAPGQGAPNYGYTF
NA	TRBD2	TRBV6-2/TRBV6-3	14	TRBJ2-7	TGTGCCAGCAGCATCGGACTAGCGTCGTACGAGCAGTACTTC	CASSIGLASYEQYF
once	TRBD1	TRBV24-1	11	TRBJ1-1	TGTGCCACCAGTCAGGGGGCTGAAGCTTTCTTT	CATSQGAEAFF
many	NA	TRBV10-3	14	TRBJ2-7	TGTGCCATCAGTGTTAAAAAGGCGGCCTACGAGCAGTACTTC	CAISVKKAAYEQYF
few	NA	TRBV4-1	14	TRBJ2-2	TGCGCCAGCAGCCAAGCAAGGAACACCGGGGAGCTGTTTTTT	CASSQARNTGELFF
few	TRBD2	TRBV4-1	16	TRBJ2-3	TGCGCCAGCAGCCCACAGACTAGCGGTCGCACAGATACGCAGTATTTT	CASSPQTSGRTDTQYF
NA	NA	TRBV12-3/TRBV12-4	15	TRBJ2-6	TGTGCCAGCAGTTTATCATCTTCTGGGGCCAACGTCCTGACTTTC	CASSLSSSGANVLTF
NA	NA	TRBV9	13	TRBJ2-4	TGTGCCAGCAGCGTAGAATCAGAGAGCATTCAGTACTTC	CASSVESESIQYF
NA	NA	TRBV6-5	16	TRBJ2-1	TGTGCCAGCAGTTATCTTGAAAGGGCCACCTACAATGAGCAGTTCTTC	CASSYLERATYNEQFF
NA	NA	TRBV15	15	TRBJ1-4	TGTGCCACCAGCAGGACGGGGGGAGTCGGAGAAAAACTGTTTTTT	CATSRTGGVGEKLFF
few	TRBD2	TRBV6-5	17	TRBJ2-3	TGTGCCAGCAGTTTGTTAAATAGCGGGATGGCGCCAGATACGCAGTATTTT	CASSLLNSGMAPDTQYF
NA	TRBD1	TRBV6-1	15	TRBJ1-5	TGTGCCAGCTCCCGAGGGGAGGGGGCAATTCAGCCCCAGCATTTT	CASSRGEGAIQPQHF
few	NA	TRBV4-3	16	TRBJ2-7	TGCGCCAGCAGCCAAGATTGGAGTGGGGGTCCCTCCGAGCAGTACTTC	CASSQDWSGGPSEQYF
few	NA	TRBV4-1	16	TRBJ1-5	TGCGCCAGCAGCCAAGGGGGGGGCTCGGGCAATCAGCCCCAGCATTTT	CASSQGGGSGNQPQHF
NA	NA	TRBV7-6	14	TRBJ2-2	TGTGCCAGCAGCTTAGAGATTTACACCGGGGAGCTGTTTTTT	CASSLEIYTGELFF
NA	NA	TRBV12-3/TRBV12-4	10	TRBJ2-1	TGTGCCAGCAGCAGCAATGAGCAGTTCTTC	CASSSNEQFF
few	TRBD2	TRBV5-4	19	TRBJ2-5	TGTGCCAGCAGCTTGGACGGGGGACTAGCGGGACAAGGGGAAGAGACCCAGTACTTC	CASSLDGGLAGQGEETQYF
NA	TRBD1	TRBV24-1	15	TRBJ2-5	TGTGCCACCAGGGGGGAAGACAGGGGCCAAGAGACCCAGTACTTC	CATRGEDRGQETQYF
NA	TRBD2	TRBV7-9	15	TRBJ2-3	TGTGCCAGCAGCTTAGGAATAGCGGGGACAGATACGCAGTATTTT	CASSLGIAGTDTQYF
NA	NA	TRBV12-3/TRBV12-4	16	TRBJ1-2	TGTGCCAGCAGTTTAGGTTTGTCAGGACTCCCCTATGGCTACACCTTC	CASSLGLSGLPYGYTF
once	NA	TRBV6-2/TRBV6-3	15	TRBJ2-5	TGTGCCAGCAGTTACAGGAGTGGGGGCGTTGAGACCCAGTACTTC	CASSYRSGGVETQYF
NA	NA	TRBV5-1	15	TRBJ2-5	TGCGCCAGCAGCTCCCATTGGGAGAACAAAGAGACCCAGTACTTC	CASSSHWENKETQYF
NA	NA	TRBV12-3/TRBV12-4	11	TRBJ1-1	TGTGCCAGCAGGTACAGGGAAGAAGCTTTCTTT	CASRYREEAFF
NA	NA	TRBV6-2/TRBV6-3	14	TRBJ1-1	TGTGCCAGCAGTTATGGACCGATGAACACTGAAGCTTTCTTT	CASSYGPMNTEAFF
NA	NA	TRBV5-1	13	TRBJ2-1	TGCGCCAGCAGCTACTCGATGGGGAATGAGCAGTTCTTC	CASSYSMGNEQFF
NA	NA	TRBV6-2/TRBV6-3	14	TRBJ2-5	TGTGCCAGCAGCCCCGGTGGCGTATGGGAGACCCAGTACTTC	CASSPGGVWETQYF
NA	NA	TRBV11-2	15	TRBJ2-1	TGTGCCAGCAGCTCCTGGACATCTAGAGACAATGAGCAGTTCTTC	CASSSWTSRDNEQFF
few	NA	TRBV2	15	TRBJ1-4	TGTGCCAGCACTTTTGGATTTGCAACTAATGAAAAACTGTTTTTT	CASTFGFATNEKLFF
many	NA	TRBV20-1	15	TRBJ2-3	TGCAGTGCTACAAAGACTAGGATAACCACAGATACGCAGTATTTT	CSATKTRITTDTQYF
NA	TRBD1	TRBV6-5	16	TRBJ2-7	TGTGCCAGCAGTTACGGTACGGGACAGGGTCCTAACGAGCAGTACTTC	CASSYGTGQGPNEQYF
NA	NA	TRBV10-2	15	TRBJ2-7	TGCGCCAGCAGTGACCCGGCGGGCGGCTCCTACGAGCAGTACTTC	CASSDPAGGSYEQYF
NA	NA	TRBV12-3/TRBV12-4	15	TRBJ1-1	TGTGCCAGCAGACCCCGGTGGGGGTGGCACACTGAAGCTTTCTTT	CASRPRWGWHTEAFF
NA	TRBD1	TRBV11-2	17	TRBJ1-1	TGTGCCAGCACCCCTCTACGGGACAGGGACGCGAACACTGAAGCTTTCTTT	CASTPLRDRDANTEAFF
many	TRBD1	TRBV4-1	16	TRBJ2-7	TGCGCCAGCAGCCAAAGGGGGCAGCCGAGCTCCTACGAGCAGTACTTC	CASSQRGQPSSYEQYF
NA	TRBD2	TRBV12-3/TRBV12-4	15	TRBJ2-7	TGTGCCAGCAGTTCGCGCGAGGGACTAGCGGACGAGCAGTACTTC	CASSSREGLADEQYF
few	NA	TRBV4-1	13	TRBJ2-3	TGCGCCAGCAGCCAGGTCCCGGAGGATACGCAGTATTTT	CASSQVPEDTQYF
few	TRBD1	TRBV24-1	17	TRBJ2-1	TGTGCCACCAGTGATTCCACTACAGGGGGCGAGTACAATGAGCAGTTCTTC	CATSDSTTGGEYNEQFF
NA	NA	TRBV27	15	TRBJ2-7	TGTGCCAGCAGTTTTTCGGGACACCAGGCATACGAGCAGTACTTC	CASSFSGHQAYEQYF
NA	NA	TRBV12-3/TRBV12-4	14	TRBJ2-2	TGTGCCAGCAGTTTAACAGATAACACCGGGGAGCTGTTTTTT	CASSLTDNTGELFF
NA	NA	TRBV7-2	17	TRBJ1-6	TGTGCCAGCAGCTTACATGCAGCCGGGACCTATAATTCACCCCTCCACTTT	CASSLHAAGTYNSPLHF
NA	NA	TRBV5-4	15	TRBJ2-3	TGTGCCAGCAGCTTGGATTCCCCCGGCGCAGATACGCAGTATTTT	CASSLDSPGADTQYF
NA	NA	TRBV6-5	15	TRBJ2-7	TGTGCCAGCAGTTACTTAGGAGGGGGGGCCTACGAGCAGTACTTC	CASSYLGGGAYEQYF
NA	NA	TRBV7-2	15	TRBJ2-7	TGTGCCAGCAGCTTAAGGGGTCAAAGCGGAAACGAGCAGTACTTC	CASSLRGQSGNEQYF